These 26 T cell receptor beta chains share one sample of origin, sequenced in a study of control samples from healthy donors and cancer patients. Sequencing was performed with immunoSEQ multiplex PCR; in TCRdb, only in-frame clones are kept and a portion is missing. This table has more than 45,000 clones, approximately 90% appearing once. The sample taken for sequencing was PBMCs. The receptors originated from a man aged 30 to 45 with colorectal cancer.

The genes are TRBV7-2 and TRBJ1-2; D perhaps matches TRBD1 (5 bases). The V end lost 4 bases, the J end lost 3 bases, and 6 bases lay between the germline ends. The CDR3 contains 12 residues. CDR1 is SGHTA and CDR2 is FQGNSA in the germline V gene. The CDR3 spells CASSSGYYGYTF. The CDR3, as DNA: TGTGCCAGCAGCTCAGGGTACTATGGCTACACCTTC.

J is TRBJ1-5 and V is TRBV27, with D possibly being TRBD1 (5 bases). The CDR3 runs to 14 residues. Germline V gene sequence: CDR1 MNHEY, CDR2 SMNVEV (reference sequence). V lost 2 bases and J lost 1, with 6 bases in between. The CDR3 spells CASSLRDSNQPQHF. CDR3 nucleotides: TGTGCCAGCAGTTTACGGGACAGCAATCAGCCCCAGCATTTT.

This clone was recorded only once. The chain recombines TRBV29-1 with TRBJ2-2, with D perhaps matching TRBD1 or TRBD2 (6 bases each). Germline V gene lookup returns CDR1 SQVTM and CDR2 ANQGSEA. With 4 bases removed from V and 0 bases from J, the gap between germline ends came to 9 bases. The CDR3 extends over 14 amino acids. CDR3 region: CSVGGTTNTGELFF. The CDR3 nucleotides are TGCAGCGTTGGCGGGACAACGAACACCGGGGAGCTGTTTTTT.

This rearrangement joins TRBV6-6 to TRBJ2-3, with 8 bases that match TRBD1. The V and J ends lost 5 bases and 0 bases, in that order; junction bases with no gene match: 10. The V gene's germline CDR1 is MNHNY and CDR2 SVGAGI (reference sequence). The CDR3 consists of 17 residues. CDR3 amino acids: CASSQKRTGTSTDTQYF. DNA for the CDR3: TGTGCCAGCAGTCAAAAAAGGACAGGGACTAGCACAGATACGCAGTATTTT.

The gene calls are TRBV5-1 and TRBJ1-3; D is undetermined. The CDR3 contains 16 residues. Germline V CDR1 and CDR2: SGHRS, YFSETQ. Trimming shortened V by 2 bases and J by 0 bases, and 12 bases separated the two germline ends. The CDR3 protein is CASSFERFGSGNTIYF. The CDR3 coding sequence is TGCGCCAGCAGCTTTGAGCGCTTCGGCTCTGGAAACACCATATATTTT.

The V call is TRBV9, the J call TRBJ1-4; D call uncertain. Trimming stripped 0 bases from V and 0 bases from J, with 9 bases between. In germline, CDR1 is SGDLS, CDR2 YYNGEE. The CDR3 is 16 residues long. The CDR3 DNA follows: TGTGCCAGCAGCGTAGGAATACGCACAACTAATGAAAAACTGTTTTTT. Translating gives CASSVGIRTTNEKLFF.

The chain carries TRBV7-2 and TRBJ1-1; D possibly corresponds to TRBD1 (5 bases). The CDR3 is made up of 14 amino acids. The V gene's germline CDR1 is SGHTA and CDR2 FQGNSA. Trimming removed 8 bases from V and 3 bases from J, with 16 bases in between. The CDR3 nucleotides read TGTGCCAGCCGGAAACAGGTGCGAGACACTGAAGCTTTCTTT. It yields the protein CASRKQVRDTEAFF.

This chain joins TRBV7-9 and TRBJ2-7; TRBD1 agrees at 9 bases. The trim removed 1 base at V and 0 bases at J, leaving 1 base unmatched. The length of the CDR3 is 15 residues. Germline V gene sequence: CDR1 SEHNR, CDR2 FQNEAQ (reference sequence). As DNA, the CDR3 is TGTGCCAGCAGCTTAGGGACAGGGGTCTCCTACGAGCAGTACGTC. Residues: CASSLGTGVSYEQYV.

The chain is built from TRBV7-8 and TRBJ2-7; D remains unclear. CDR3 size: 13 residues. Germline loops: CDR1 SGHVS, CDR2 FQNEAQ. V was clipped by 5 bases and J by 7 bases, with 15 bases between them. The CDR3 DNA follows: TGTGCCAGCAGCCCTCTGACCTCCGCTGAGCAGTACGTC. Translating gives CASSPLTSAEQYV.

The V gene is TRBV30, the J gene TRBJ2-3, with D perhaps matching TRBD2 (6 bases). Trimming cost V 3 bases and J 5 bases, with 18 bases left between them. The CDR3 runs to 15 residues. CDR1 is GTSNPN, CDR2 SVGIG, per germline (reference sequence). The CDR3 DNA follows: TGTGCCTGGAGAAGAAGCTCGGGAGCGGTAGATACGCAGTATTTT. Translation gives CAWRRSSGAVDTQYF.

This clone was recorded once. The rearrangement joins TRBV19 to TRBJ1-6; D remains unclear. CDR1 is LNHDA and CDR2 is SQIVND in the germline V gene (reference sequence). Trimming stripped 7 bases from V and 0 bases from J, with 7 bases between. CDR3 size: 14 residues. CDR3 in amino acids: CASKKGSYNSPLHF. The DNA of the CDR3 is TGTGCCAGTAAGAAGGGCTCCTATAATTCACCCCTCCACTTT.

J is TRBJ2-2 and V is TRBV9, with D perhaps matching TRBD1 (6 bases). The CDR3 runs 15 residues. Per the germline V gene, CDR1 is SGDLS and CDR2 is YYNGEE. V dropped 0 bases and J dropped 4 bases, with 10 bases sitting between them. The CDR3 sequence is CASSVAQGSTGELFF. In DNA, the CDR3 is TGTGCCAGCAGCGTAGCGCAGGGGAGCACCGGGGAGCTGTTTTTT.

Here the CDR3 reads CSVALTGRRDEKLFF. DNA for the CDR3: TGCAGCGTTGCCCTGACAGGCCGCCGGGATGAAAAACTGTTTTTT. The chain has TRBV29-1 and TRBJ1-4, with D possibly TRBD1 on 6 matching bases. Germline V lookup: CDR1 SQVTM, CDR2 ANQGSEA. The V gene lost 4 bases and the J gene lost 6 bases, with 18 bases spanning the gap. CDR3 length equals 15 residues. Full variable domain (outside the CDR3, taken from reference TRBV29-1 and TRBJ1-4): SAVISQKPSRDICQRGTSLTIQCQVDSQVTMMFWYRQQPGQSLTLIATANQGSEATYESGFVIDKFPISRPNLTFSTLTVSNMSPEDSSIYLCSVALTGRRDEKLFFGSGTQLSVL.

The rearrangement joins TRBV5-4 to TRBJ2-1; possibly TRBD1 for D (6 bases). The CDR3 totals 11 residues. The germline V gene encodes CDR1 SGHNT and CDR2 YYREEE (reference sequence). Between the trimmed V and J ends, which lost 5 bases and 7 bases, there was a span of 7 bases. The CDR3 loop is CASSRGNEQFF. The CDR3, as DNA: TGTGCCAGCAGTAGGGGGAATGAGCAGTTCTTC.

CDR3 DNA sequence: TGTGCCAGAAGCTTGGCGGGGCAGGCCCACGGCAACACAGATACGCAGTATTTT. As protein: CARSLAGQAHGNTDTQYF. V is TRBV5-3 and J is TRBJ2-3; D may be TRBD1 or TRBD2 (5 bases each). TRBV5-3 is reported as an ORF; its role is uncertain. V was pared by 0 bases and J by 2 bases, with 19 bases between. The CDR3 sequence is 18 residues long.

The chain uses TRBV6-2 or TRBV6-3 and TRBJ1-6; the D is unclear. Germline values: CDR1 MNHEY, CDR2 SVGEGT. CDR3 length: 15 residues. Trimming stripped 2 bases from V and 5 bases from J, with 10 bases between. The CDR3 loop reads CASSYGLSDNSPLHF. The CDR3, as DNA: TGTGCCAGCAGTTACGGATTGTCCGATAATTCACCCCTCCACTTT.

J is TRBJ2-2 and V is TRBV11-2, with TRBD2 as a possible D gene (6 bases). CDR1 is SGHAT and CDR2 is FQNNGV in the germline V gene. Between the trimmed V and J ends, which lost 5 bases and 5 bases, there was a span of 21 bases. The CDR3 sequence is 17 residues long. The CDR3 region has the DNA TGTGCCAGCAGCCCCTTTGGGGTAGTCGGGGGAACCGGGGAGCTGTTTTTT. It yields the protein CASSPFGVVGGTGELFF.

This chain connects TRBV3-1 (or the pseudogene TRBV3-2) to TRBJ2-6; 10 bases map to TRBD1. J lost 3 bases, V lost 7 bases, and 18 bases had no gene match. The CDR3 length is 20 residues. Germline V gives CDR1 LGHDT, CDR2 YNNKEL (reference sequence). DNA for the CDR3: TGTGCCAGCACCCCATTTATTATGACAGGGGGCGCGGTTGGGGCCAACGTCCTGACTTTC. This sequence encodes CASTPFIMTGGAVGANVLTF.

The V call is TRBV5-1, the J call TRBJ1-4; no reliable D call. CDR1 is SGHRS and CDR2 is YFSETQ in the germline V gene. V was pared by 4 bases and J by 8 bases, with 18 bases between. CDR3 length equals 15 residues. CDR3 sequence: CASSPKDWFKEKLFF. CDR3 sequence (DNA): TGCGCCAGCAGCCCAAAGGACTGGTTCAAGGAAAAACTGTTTTTT. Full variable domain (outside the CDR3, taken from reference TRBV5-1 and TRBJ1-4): KAGVTQTPRYLIKTRGQQVTLSCSPISGHRSVSWYQQTPGQGLQFLFEYFSETQRNKGNFPGRFSGRQFSNSRSEMNVSTLELGDSALYLCASSPKDWFKEKLFFGSGTQLSVL.

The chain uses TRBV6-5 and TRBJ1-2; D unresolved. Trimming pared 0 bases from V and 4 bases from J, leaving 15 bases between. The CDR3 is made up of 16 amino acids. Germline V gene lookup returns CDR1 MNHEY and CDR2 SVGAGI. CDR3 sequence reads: CASSYSFMKSFYGYTF. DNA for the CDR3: TGTGCCAGCAGTTACTCCTTTATGAAATCCTTCTATGGCTACACCTTC.

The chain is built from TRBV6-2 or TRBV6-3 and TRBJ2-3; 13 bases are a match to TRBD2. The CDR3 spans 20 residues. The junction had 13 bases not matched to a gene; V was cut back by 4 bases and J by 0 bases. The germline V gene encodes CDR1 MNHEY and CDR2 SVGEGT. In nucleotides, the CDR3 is TGTGCCAGCAGTTCCCTCCCGACTAGCGGGGGGTCCTTTAGCACAGATACGCAGTATTTT. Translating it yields CASSSLPTSGGSFSTDTQYF.

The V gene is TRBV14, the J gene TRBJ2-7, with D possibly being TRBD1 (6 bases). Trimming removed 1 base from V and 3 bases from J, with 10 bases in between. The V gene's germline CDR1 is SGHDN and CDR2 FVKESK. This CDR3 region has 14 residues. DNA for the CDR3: TGTGCCAGCAGCCAAGGGGGACACCGCTACGAGCAGTACGTC. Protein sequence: CASSQGGHRYEQYV.

The CDR3 protein is CASSQELTKGNQPQHF. The CDR3 DNA follows: TGTGCCAGCAGCCAGGAATTAACAAAGGGAAATCAGCCCCAGCATTTT. The chain has TRBV7-2 and TRBJ1-5; unclear D gene. V lost 5 bases, J lost 4 bases, and 18 bases lay in between. The CDR3 is 16 amino acids. Germline V CDR1 and CDR2: SGHTA, FQGNSA.

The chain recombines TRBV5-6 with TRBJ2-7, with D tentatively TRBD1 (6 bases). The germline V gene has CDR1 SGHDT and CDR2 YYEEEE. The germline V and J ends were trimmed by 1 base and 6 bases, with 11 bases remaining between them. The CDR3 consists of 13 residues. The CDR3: CASSLTGPGEQYF. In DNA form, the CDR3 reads TGTGCCAGCAGCTTGACAGGGCCAGGCGAGCAGTACTTC.

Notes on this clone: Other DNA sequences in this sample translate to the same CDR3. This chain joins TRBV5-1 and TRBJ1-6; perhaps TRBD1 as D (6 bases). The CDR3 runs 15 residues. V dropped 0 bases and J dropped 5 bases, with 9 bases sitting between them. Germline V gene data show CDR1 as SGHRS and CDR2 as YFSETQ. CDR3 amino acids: CASSLDRADNSPLHF. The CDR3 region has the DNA TGCGCCAGCAGCTTGGACAGGGCCGATAATTCACCCCTCCACTTT.

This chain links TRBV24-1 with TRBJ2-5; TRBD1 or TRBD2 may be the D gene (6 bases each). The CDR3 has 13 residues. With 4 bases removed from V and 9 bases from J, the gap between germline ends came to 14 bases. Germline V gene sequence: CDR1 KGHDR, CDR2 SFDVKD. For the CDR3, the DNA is TGTGCCACCAGTGACCCGGGGGCGTCGGCCCAGTACTTC. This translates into CATSDPGASAQYF.